This TCR beta chain was sequenced in a study of T cell changes during pregnancy in multiple sclerosis. Trimming took 1 base from V and 1 from J, leaving 10 bases between them. The CDR3 runs to 15 residues. The germline gives CDR1 KGHSH, CDR2 LQKENI. Sequencing was performed with immunoSEQ multiplex PCR; in TCRdb, only in-frame clones are kept and a portion is missing. The sample carries around 97,000 clones, roughly 92% recorded once. This clone was found once. The chain combines TRBV18 with TRBJ2-5; D is uncertain. Sequencing used peripheral blood, obtained after pregnancy. This receptor was taken from a female donor with multiple sclerosis, enrolled in a pregnancy study. In nucleotides, the CDR3 is TGTGCCAGCTCACCACTTACAGCCCCCCAAGAGACCCAGTACTTC. Amino acid sequence: CASSPLTAPQETQYF.